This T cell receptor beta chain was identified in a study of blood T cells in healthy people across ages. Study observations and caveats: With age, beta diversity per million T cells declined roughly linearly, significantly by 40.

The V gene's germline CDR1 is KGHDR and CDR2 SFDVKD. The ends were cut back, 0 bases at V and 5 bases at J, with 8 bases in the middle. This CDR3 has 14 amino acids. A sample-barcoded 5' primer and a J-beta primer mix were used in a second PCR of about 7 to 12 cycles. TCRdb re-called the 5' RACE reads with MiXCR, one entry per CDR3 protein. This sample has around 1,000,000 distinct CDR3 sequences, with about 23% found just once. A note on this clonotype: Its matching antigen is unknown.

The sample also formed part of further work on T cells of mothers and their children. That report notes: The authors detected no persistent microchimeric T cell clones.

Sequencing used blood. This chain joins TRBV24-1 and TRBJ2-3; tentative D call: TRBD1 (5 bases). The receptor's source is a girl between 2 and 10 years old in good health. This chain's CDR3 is CATSDLAGQDTQYF. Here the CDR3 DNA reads TGTGCCACCAGTGATTTGGCAGGGCAAGATACGCAGTATTTT.